This TCR beta chain derives from a study of CD8 T cells in ankylosing spondylitis. The CDR3 is made up of 16 amino acids. V gave up 1 base and J gave up 1 base, with 11 bases separating them. Quantitative 5'-RACE with molecular barcodes was used to make the TCR beta libraries. A single record per CDR3 protein comes from TCRdb applying MiXCR to the 5' RACE reads. This sample yields some 840,000 distinct CDR3 sequences, of which about an eighth are seen a single time; approximately 0.51% belongs to the top ten. Overall study findings and caveats: Clones linked to disease, bearing a CD8+ phenotype, were relatively rare in peripheral blood. A TCR beta motif made of about 8 highly homologous variants seemed typical of ankylosing spondylitis blood. Reported data indicate significant enrichment of disease-linked clones within matched ankylosing spondylitis synovial fluid. Earlier reports found some motif variants in synovial fluid and blood in reactive arthritis.

This clonotype was observed a few times. Its antigen is not identified. The specimen was blood, either unsorted or a sorted T cell fraction (not recorded which). The chain links TRBV12-3 or TRBV12-4 to TRBJ1-3; the D gene is possibly TRBD1 (5 bases). This clonotype was obtained from a male donor with ankylosing spondylitis. The CDR3 loop reads CASSLVGTLSGNTIYF. CDR3 nucleotide sequence: TGTGCCAGCAGTTTAGTCGGGACCTTGTCTGGAAACACCATATATTTT.